Only one count was recorded for the clone carrying this TCR beta chain. The CDR3 loop spans 15 amino acids. Trimming removed 8 bases from V and 4 bases from J, with 18 bases in between. The data stem from a study of CD8 T cells in Susac syndrome. A quantity of roughly 0.5 to 1 ug RNA underwent reverse transcription using random hexamers. TCRdb reanalysed the immunoSEQ multiplex PCR reads using MiXCR and keeps one entry per CDR3 protein. The profile shows 150,000 to 200,000 distinct CDR3 sequences, around 94% of them singletons. The chain has TRBV12-3 or TRBV12-4 and TRBJ2-1; possibly TRBD2 for D (7 bases). This receptor was identified in a human donor in good health. Sequencing was carried out using CD4+ T cells from PBMCs. The CDR3 reads CASRFAGAAYNEQFF. The CDR3 nucleotides read TGTGCCAGCCGCTTTGCGGGGGCGGCGTACAATGAGCAGTTCTTC.